The next 9 T cell receptor beta chains were all read from a single sample in a study of metastatic and nonmetastatic thyroid tumors. Thyroid surgery was performed in patients who had received no treatment beforehand. TCRdb re-called clones from the PCR reads using MiXCR. The repertoire holds roughly 22,000 clones, with 30% to 40% as singletons. Sequenced input: blood. The origin of the receptors is a male donor with papillary thyroid cancer or a benign thyroid nodule (not recorded which). Some clones in this sample may be carry-over from other donors' samples.

This clone has at least ten counts. This may be a read error, as it is one base from a much larger clone. The CDR3 does not end in the conserved phenylalanine or tryptophan, so this is likely a read error. The gene calls are TRBV7-3 and TRBJ2-1; TRBD2 agrees at 13 bases. Germline V gene sequence: CDR1 SGHTA, CDR2 FQGTGA. The CDR3 extends over 17 amino acids. Germline trimming cut 0 bases from V and 3 bases from J; bases unmatched to any gene: 2. The CDR3 sequence is CASSLTGTSGIYNEQFV. DNA of the CDR3: TGTGCCAGCAGCTTAACGGGGACTAGCGGGATCTACAATGAGCAGTTCGTC.

This clone was seen ten or more times. The chain recombines TRBV7-9 with TRBJ2-2; no definite D call. From germline, CDR1 is SEHNR and CDR2 FQNEAQ (reference sequence). The CDR3 extends over 15 amino acids. V lost 0 bases, J lost 1 base, and 6 bases lay in between. CDR3 protein: CASSLALQNTGELFF. DNA for the CDR3: TGTGCCAGCAGCTTAGCGTTACAGAACACCGGGGAGCTGTTTTTT.

This clone was seen more than once but under ten times. The chain has TRBV12-3 or TRBV12-4 and TRBJ1-5, with D unclear. The CDR3 consists of 13 residues. With 1 base removed from V and 6 bases from J, the gap between germline ends came to 7 bases. The DNA for the CDR3 is TGTGCCAGCAGTTTAGAAGTAGGTCAGCCCCAGCATTTT. Its translation: CASSLEVGQPQHF.

The chain joins TRBV6-5 to TRBJ1-2, with D hard to call. Deletions cut 7 bases from V and 2 bases from J, with 11 bases between. Germline V gene lookup returns CDR1 MNHEY and CDR2 SVGAGI. The CDR3 is 13 residues long. CDR3 loop: CASTFGRNYGYTF. CDR3 DNA: TGTGCCAGCACTTTTGGCAGAAACTATGGCTACACCTTC.

The chain combines TRBV5-1 with TRBJ2-7; D is perhaps TRBD1 (6 bases). This CDR3 comprises 13 residues. Germline V gene lookup returns CDR1 SGHRS and CDR2 YFSETQ. The V and J ends lost 4 bases and 1 base respectively, with 9 bases between them. The CDR3 bases are TGCGCCAGCAGCGAAGGGACATCCTACGAGCAGTACTTC. It specifies CASSEGTSYEQYF.

This clone has only one observation. V usage is TRBV18 and J usage is TRBJ1-6, with 9 bases lining up with TRBD1. Germline CDR1 KGHSH, CDR2 LQKENI. This CDR3 has 16 residues. Losses at the gene ends were 1 base for V and 7 bases for J; bases not matched to a gene: 5. CDR3 sequence (DNA): TGTGCCAGCTCACCACTAGGACAGGGGCCGAATTCACCCCTCCACTTT. This codes for CASSPLGQGPNSPLHF. Filled out from reference TRBV18 and TRBJ1-6, the complete variable domain reads NAGVMQNPRHLVRRRGQEARLRCSPMKGHSHVYWYRQLPEEGLKFMVYLQKENIIDESGMPKERFSAEFPKEGPSILRIQQVVRGDSAAYFCASSPLGQGPNSPLHFGNGTRLTVT.

This clone was recorded many times. This chain joins TRBV12-3 or TRBV12-4 and TRBJ1-2; D is undetermined. V lost 1 base and J 8 bases, leaving 14 bases between the germline ends. The CDR3 sequence is 14 residues long. The CDR3 bases are TGTGCCAGCAGTTTAGTTACAGAAATTGCCGGCTACACCTTC. It specifies CASSLVTEIAGYTF.

The chain links TRBV4-3 to TRBJ2-7; 7 nucleotides agree with TRBD2. Germline assignment: CDR1 LGHNA and CDR2 YSLEER. This CDR3 spans 14 amino acids. Losses at the gene ends were 4 bases for V and 5 bases for J; bases not matched to a gene: 8. CDR3 protein: CASSPWTSSDEQYF. Written as DNA, the CDR3 is TGCGCCAGCAGCCCGTGGACTAGTTCGGACGAGCAGTACTTC.

This clone was detected a few times. V gene TRBV6-1 combines with J gene TRBJ2-7, with D tentatively TRBD2 (6 bases). This CDR3 has 14 amino acids. V shed 7 bases and J shed 3 bases, with 16 bases lying between them. CDR1 and CDR2 from the germline V gene are MNHNS and SASEGT. The CDR3 loop is CASTPGEAGYEQYF. The CDR3 nucleotides are TGTGCCAGCACCCCGGGGGAGGCGGGCTACGAGCAGTACTTC.